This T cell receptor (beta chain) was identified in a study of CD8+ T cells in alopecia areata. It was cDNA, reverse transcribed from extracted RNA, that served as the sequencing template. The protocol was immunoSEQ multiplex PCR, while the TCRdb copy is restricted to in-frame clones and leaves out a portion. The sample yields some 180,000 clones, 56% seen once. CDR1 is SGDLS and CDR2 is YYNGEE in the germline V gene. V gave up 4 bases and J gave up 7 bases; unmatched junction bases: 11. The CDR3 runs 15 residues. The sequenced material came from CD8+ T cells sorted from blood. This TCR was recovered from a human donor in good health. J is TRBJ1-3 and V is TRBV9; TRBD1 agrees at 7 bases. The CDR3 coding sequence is TGTGCCAGCAGCCAGGATCGGCAGGGGGGTAACACCATATATTTT. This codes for CASSQDRQGGNTIYF.